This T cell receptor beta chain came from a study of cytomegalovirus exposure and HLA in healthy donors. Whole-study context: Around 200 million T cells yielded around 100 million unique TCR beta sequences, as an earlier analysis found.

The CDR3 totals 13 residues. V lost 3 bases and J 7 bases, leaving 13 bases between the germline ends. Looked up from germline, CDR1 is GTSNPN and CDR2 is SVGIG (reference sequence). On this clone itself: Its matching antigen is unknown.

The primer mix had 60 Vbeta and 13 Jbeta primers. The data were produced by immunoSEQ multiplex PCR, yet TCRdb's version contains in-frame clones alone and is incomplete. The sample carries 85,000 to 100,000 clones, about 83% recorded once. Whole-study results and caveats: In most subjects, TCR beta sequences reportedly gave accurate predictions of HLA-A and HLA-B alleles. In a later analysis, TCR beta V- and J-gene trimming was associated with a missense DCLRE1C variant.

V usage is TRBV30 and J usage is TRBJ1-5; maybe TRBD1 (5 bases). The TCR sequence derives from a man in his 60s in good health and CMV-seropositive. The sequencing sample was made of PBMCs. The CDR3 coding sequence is TGTGCCTGGAGGCGGGGGGGAGGACAGCCCCAGCATTTT. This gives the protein CAWRRGGGQPQHF.